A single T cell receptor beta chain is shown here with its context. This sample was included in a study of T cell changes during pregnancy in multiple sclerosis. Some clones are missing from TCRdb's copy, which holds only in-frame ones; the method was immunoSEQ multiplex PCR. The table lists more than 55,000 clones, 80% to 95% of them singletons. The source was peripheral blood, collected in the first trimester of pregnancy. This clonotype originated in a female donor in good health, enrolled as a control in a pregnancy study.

The CDR3 spells CAISESRTGTYEQYF. The CDR3 nucleotides are TGTGCCATCAGTGAGTCAAGGACAGGGACCTACGAGCAGTACTTC. This chain links TRBV10-3 with TRBJ2-7; 8 positions match TRBD1. Germline lookup yields CDR1 ENHRY and CDR2 SYGVKD. The V gene end was trimmed by 0 bases and the J gene end by 2 bases; junction bases not matched to a gene: 3. The CDR3 has 15 residues.